Listed below are T cell receptor beta chains from one sample, sequenced in a study of graft-versus-host responses after intestinal transplantation. Their recognized antigens are unknown. The table came from immunoSEQ multiplex PCR; TCRdb's copy has only in-frame clones and leaves some out. This table has approximately 130,000 clones, roughly 92% appearing once. The material was unstimulated CD4+ T cells sorted from spleen or lymph node cells, obtained before intestinal transplant. These TCRs come from a human donor who received an intestinal transplant. Each CDR3 is given with its conserved first and last residue. A D gene is named only where the DNA matches it firmly. Some rows have no size entry. The others give once, few or many, or a class for an expanded clone.

D gene,V gene,J gene,clone size,CDR3 DNA,CDR3 protein
TRBD2,TRBV5-1,TRBJ2-7,-,TGCGCCAGCAGCTCGGGGGTTAGCGGGGGGTATTCCCACGAGCAGTACTTC,CASSSGVSGGYSHEQYF
-,TRBV29-1,TRBJ1-1,-,TGCAGCGTTGAAGAGGTGGGGGGTCGCACTGAAGCTTTCTTT,CSVEEVGGRTEAFF
-,TRBV15,TRBJ1-2,-,TGTGCCACCGGTTTAGAGGGAGGTGGTGGCTACACCTTC,CATGLEGGGGYTF
TRBD1,TRBV6-1,TRBJ1-1,-,TGTGCCAGCAGCAGCAATCCGGGACAGGGACTCGCTTTCTTT,CASSSNPGQGLAFF
-,TRBV7-2,TRBJ2-1,-,TGTGCCAGCAACAAAAGGGGTGAGCAGTTCTTC,CASNKRGEQFF
-,TRBV15,TRBJ2-7,-,TGTGCCACCAGCAGGGATTGGGGGGCCTACGAGCAGTACTTC,CATSRDWGAYEQYF
TRBD2,TRBV7-2,TRBJ2-1,-,TGTGCCAGCAGCTTAGCTGGGGGGGGCTCCTACAATGAGCAGTTCTTC,CASSLAGGGSYNEQFF
TRBD1,TRBV5-4,TRBJ1-5,-,TGTGCCAGCAGCGCAGGGGGATCTAGCAATCAGCCCCAGCATTTT,CASSAGGSSNQPQHF
-,TRBV10-3,TRBJ2-2,few,TGTGCCATCACCGCCGGGACCGGGGAGCTGTTTTTT,CAITAGTGELFF
TRBD2,TRBV6-5,TRBJ2-7,-,TGTGCCAGCAGCGATAGCGGGGAACTATCCTACGAGCAGTACTTC,CASSDSGELSYEQYF
-,TRBV19,TRBJ2-7,-,TGTGCCAGTAGTATGTCTGCCACAGGGAACTGGTACGAGCAGTACTTC,CASSMSATGNWYEQYF
TRBD1,TRBV6-1,TRBJ2-7,once,TGTGCCAGCAGGAGAACAGGGGACGAGCAGTACTTC,CASRRTGDEQYF
TRBD2,TRBV9,TRBJ2-5,-,TGTGCCAGCAGCGTAGCGCTAGCGGGGGGAGAGACCCAGTACTTC,CASSVALAGGETQYF
-,TRBV9,TRBJ1-5,-,TGTGCCAGCAGCGTAGGGTTGGGCAATCAGCCCCAGCATTTT,CASSVGLGNQPQHF
TRBD1,TRBV7-9,TRBJ2-5,-,TGTGCCAGCAGCTTACCGGGACAGGGGGCTGGGGCCCAGTACTTC,CASSLPGQGAGAQYF
TRBD1,TRBV18,TRBJ2-1,-,TGTGCCAGCTCACCAATTATCCGCTCCGGGACAGGGAGGAATGAGCAGTTCTTC,CASSPIIRSGTGRNEQFF
-,TRBV19,TRBJ2-1,-,TGTGCCAGTAAGGCTGGGCGGGGGCGAAGCTCCTACAATGAGCAGTTCTTC,CASKAGRGRSSYNEQFF
-,TRBV7-2,TRBJ1-5,-,TGTGCCAGCAGCTTCGGGGGCAATCAGCCCCAGCATTTT,CASSFGGNQPQHF
-,TRBV7-3,TRBJ2-1,-,TGTGCCAGCAGCTTAAAGCGGAGCTCCTACAATGAGCAGTTCTTC,CASSLKRSSYNEQFF
-,TRBV5-1,TRBJ1-6,-,TGCGCCAGCAGCTGGGACCGGGGAAGAGGTAACTCACCCCTCCACTTT,CASSWDRGRGNSPLHF